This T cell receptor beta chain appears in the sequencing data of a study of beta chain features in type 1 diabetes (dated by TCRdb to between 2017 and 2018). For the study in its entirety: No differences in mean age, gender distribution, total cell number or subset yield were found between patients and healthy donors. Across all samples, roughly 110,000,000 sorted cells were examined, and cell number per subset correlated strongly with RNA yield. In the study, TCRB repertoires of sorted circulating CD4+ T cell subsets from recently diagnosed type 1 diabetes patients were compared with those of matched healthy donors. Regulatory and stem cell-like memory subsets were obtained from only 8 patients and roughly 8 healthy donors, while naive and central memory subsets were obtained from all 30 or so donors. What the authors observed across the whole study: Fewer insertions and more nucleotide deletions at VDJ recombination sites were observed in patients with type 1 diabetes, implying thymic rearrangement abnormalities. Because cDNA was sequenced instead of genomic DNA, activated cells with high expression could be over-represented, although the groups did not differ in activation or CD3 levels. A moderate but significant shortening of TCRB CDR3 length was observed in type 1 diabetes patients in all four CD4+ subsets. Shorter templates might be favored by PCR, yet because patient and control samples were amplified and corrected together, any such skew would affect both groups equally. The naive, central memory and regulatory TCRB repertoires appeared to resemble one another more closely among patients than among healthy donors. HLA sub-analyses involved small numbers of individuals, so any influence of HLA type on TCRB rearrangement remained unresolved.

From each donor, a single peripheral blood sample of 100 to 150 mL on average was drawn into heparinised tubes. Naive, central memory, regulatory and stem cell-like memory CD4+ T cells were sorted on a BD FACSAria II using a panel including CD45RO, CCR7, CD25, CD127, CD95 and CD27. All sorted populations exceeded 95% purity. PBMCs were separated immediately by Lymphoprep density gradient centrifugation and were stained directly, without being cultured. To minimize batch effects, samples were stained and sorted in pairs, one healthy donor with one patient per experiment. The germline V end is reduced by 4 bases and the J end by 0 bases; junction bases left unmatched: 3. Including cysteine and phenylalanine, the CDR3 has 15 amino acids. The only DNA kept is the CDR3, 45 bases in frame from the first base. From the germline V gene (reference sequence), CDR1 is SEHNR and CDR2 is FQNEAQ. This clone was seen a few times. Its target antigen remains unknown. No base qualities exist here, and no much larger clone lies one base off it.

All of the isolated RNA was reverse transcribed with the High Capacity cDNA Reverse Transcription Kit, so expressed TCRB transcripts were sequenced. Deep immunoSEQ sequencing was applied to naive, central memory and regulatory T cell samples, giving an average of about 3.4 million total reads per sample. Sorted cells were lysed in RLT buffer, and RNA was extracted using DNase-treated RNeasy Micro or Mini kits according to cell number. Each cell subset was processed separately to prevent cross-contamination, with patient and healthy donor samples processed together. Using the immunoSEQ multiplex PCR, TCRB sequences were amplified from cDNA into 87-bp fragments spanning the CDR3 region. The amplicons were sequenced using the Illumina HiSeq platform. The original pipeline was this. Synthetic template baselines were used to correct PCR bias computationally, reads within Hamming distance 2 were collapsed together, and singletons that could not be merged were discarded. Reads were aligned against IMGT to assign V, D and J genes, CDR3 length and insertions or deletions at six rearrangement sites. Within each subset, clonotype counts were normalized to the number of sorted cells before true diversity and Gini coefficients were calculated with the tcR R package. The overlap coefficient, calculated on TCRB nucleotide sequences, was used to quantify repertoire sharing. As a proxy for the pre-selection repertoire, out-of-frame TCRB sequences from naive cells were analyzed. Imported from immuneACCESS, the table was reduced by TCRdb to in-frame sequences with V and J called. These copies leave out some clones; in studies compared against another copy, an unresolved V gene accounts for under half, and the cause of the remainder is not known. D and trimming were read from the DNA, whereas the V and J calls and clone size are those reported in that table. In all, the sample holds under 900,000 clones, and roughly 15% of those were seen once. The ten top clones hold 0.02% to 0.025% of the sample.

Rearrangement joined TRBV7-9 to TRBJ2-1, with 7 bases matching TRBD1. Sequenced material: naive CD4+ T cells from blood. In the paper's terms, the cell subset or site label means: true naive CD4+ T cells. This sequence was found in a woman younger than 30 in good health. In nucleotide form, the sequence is TGTGCCAGCAGCTGGGACAGAAGCTCCTACAATGAGCAGTTCTTC. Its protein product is CASSWDRSSYNEQFF. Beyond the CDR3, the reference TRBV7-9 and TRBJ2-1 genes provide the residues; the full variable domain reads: DTGVSQNPRHKITKRGQNVTFRCDPISEHNRLYWYRQTLGQGPEFLTYFQNEAQLEKSRLLSDRFSAERPKGSFSTLEIQRTEQGDSAMYLCASSWDRSSYNEQFFGPGTRLTVL.